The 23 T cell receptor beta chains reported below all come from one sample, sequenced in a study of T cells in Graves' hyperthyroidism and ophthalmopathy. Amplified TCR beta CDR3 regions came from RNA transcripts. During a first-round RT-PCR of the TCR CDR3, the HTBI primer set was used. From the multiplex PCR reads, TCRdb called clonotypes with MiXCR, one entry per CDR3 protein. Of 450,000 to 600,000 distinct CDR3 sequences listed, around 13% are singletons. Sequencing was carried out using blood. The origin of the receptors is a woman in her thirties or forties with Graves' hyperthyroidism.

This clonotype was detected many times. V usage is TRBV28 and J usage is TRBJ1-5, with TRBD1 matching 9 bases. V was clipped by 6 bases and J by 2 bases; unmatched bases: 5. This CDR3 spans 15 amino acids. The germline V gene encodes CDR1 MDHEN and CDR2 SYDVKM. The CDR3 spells CASSITGGGNQPQHF. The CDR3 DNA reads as TGTGCCAGCAGCATTACAGGGGGCGGCAATCAGCCCCAGCATTTT.

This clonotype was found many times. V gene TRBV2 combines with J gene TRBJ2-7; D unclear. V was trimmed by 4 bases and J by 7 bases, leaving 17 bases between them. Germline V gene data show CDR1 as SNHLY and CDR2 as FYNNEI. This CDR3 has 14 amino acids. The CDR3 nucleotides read TGTGCCAGCAGTGTAGGGCAGCCCGCTCGTGAGCAGTACTTC. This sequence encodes CASSVGQPAREQYF.

CDR3 in amino acids: CASSLGEGRAYGYTF. The CDR3, as DNA: TGTGCCAGCAGCTTAGGGGAAGGGAGAGCGTATGGCTACACCTTC. V usage is TRBV7-9 and J usage is TRBJ1-2; D unresolved. CDR3 length equals 15 residues. Deletions cut 1 base from V and 5 bases from J, with 14 bases between. Germline values: CDR1 SEHNR, CDR2 FQNEAQ (reference sequence).

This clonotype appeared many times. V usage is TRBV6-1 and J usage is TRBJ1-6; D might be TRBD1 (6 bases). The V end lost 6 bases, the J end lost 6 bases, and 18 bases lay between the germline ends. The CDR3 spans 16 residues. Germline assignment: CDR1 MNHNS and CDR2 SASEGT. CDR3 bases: TGTGCCAGCAGATTGGACTTACAGGGAATTAATTCACCCCTCCACTTT. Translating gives CASRLDLQGINSPLHF.

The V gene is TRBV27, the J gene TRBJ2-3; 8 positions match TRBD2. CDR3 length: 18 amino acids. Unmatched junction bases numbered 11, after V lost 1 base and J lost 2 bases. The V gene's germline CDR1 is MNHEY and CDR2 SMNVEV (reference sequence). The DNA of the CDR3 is TGTGCCAGCAGTTTATTTGTCCCTAGCGGGTTCAACACAGATACGCAGTATTTT. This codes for CASSLFVPSGFNTDTQYF.

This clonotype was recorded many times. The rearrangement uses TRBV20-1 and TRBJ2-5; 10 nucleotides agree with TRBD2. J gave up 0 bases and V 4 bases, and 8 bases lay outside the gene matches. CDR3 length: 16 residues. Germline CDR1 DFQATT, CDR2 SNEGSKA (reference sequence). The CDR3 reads CSANQALAGYQETQYF. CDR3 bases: TGCAGTGCTAACCAAGCACTAGCGGGGTACCAAGAGACCCAGTACTTC.

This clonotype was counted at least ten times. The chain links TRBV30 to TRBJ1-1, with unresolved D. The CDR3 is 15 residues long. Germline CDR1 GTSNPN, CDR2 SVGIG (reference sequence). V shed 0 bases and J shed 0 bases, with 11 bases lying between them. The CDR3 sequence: CAWSVLSGLNTEAFF. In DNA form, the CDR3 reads TGTGCCTGGAGTGTATTGAGCGGATTGAACACTGAAGCTTTCTTT. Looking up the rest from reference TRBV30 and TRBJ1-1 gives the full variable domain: SQTIHQWPATLVQPVGSPLSLECTVEGTSNPNLYWYRQAAGRGLQLLFYSVGIGQISSEVPQNLSASRPQDRQFILSSKKLLLSDSGFYLCAWSVLSGLNTEAFFGQGTRLTVV.

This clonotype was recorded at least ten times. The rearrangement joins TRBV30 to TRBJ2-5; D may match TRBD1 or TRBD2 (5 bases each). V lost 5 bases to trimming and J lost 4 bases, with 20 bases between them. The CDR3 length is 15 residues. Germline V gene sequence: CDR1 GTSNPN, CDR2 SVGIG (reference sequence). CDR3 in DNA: TGTGCCTGGTCTCCGGGAATCAGGGCGGCAGAGACCCAGTACTTC. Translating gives CAWSPGIRAAETQYF. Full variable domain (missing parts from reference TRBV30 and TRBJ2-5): SQTIHQWPATLVQPVGSPLSLECTVEGTSNPNLYWYRQAAGRGLQLLFYSVGIGQISSEVPQNLSASRPQDRQFILSSKKLLLSDSGFYLCAWSPGIRAAETQYFGPGTRLLVL.

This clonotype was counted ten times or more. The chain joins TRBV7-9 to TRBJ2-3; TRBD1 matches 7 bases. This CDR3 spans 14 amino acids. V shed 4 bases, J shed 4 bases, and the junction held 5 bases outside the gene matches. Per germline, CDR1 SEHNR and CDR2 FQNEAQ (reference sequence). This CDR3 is CASSSNRGADTQYF. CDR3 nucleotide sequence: TGTGCCAGCAGCTCCAACAGGGGTGCAGATACGCAGTATTTT.

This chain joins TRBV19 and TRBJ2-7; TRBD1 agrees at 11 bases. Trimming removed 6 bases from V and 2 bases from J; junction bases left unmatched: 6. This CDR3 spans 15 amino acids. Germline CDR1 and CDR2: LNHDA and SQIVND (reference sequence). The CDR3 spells CASSNKGQGAYEQYF. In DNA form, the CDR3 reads TGTGCCAGTAGCAACAAGGGACAGGGGGCCTACGAGCAGTACTTC.

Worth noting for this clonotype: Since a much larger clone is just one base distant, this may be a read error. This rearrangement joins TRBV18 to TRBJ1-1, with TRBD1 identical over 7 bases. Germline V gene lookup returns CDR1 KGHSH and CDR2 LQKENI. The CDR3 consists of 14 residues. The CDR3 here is CAGSPQGGFTEAFF. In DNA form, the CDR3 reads TGTGCCGGCTCACCACAAGGGGGCTTCACTGAAGCTTTCTTT.

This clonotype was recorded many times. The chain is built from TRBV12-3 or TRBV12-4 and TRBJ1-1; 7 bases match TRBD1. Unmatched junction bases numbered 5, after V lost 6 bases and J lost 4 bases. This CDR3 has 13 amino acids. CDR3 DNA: TGTGCCAGCAGAGACAGGGAGGGCACTGAAGCTTTCTTT. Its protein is CASRDREGTEAFF.

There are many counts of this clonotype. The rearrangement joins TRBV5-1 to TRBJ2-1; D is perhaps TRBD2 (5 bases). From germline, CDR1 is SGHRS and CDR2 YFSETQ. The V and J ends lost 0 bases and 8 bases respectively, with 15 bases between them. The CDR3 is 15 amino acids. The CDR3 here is CASSLASRSSDEQFF. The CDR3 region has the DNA TGCGCCAGCAGCTTGGCTAGCCGGAGTTCCGATGAGCAGTTCTTC.

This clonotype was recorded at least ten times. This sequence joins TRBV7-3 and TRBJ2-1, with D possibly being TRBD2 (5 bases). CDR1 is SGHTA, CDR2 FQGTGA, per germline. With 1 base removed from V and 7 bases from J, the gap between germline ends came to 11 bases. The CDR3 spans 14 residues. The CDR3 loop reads CASSLKGSWNEQFF. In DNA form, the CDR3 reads TGTGCCAGCAGCTTAAAAGGGAGTTGGAATGAGCAGTTCTTC.

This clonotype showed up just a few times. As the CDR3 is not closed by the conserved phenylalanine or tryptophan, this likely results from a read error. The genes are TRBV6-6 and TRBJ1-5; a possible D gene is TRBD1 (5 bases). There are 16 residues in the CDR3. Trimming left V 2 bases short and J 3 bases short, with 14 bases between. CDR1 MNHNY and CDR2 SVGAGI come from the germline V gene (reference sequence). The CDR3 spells CASSYRGPDVNQPQHV. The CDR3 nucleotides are TGTGCCAGCAGTTACAGGGGACCGGACGTCAATCAGCCCCAGCATGTT.

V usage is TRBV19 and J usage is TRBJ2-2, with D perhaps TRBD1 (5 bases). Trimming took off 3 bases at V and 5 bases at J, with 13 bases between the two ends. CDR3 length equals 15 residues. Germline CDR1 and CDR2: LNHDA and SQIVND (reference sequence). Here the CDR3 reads CASSIRQGETGELFF. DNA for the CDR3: TGTGCCAGTAGTATTCGGCAGGGTGAGACCGGGGAGCTGTTTTTT. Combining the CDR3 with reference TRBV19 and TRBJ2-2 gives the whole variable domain DGGITQSPKYLFRKEGQNVTLSCEQNLNHDAMYWYRQDPGQGLRLIYYSQIVNDFQKGDIAEGYSVSREKKESFPLTVTSAQKNPTAFYLCASSIRQGETGELFFGEGSRLTVL.

CDR3: CASSLPGGNKNIQYF. The DNA for the CDR3 is TGTGCCAGCAGCTTGCCCGGGGGGAACAAAAACATTCAGTACTTC. This chain uses TRBV5-4 with TRBJ2-4; TRBD2 agrees at 7 bases. CDR1 SGHNT and CDR2 YYREEE come from the germline V gene (reference sequence). This CDR3 has 15 amino acids. Losses at the gene ends were 1 base for V and 3 bases for J; bases not matched to a gene: 4.

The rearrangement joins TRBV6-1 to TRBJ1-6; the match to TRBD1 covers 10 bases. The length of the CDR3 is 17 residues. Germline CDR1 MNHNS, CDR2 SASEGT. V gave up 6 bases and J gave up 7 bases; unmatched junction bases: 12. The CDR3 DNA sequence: TGTGCCAGCAGAGAGGGGTTCGTGGGACAGGGGAATTCACCCCTCCACTTT. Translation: CASREGFVGQGNSPLHF.

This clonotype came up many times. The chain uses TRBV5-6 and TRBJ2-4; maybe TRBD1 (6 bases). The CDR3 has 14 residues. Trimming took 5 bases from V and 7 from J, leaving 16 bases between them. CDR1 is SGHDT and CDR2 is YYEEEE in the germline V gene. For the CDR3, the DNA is TGTGCCAGCAGTCAACCAGGGGTCTCGAACATTCAGTACTTC. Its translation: CASSQPGVSNIQYF.

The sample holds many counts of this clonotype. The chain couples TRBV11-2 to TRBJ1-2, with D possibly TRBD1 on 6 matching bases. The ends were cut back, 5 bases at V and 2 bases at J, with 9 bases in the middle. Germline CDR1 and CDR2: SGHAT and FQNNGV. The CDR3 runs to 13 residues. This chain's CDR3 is CASSQQGNYGYTF. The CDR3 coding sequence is TGTGCCAGCAGCCAGCAGGGGAACTATGGCTACACCTTC.

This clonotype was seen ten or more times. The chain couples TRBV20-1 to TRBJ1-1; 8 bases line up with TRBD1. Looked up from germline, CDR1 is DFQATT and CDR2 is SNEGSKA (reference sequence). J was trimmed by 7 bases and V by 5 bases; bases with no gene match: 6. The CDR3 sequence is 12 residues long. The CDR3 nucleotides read TGCAGTGCTGGACAGGGAGATTATGAAGCTTTCTTT. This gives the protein CSAGQGDYEAFF.

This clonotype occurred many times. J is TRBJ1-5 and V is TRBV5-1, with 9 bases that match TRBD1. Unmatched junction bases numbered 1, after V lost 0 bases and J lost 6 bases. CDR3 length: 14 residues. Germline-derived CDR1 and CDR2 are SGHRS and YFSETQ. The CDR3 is CASSLETGGQPQHF. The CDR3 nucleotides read TGCGCCAGCAGCTTGGAGACAGGGGGTCAGCCCCAGCATTTT.

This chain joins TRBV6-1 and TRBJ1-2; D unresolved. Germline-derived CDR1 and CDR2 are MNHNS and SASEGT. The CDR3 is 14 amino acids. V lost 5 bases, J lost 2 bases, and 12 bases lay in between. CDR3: CASSSPGGNYGYTF. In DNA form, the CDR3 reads TGTGCCAGCAGTTCCCCGGGAGGGAACTATGGCTACACCTTC.